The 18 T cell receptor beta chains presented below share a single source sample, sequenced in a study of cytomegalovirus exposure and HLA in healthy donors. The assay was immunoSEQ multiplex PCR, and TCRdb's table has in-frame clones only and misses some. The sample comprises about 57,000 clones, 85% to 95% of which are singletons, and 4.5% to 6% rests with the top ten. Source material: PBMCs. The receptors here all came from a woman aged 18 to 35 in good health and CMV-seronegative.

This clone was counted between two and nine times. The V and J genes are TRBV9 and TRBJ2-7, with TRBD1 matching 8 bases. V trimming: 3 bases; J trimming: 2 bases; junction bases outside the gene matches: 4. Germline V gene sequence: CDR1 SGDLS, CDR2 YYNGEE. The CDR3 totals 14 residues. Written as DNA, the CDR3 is TGTGCCAGCAGCGACAGGGGGAACCCCTACGAGCAGTACGTC. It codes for CASSDRGNPYEQYV.

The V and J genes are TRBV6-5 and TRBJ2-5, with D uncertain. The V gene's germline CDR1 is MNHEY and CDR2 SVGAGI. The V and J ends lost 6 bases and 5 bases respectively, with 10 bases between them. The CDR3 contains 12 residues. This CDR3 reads CASSHLGETQYF. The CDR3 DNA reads TGTGCCAGCAGCCATCTCGGGGAGACCCAGTACTTC.

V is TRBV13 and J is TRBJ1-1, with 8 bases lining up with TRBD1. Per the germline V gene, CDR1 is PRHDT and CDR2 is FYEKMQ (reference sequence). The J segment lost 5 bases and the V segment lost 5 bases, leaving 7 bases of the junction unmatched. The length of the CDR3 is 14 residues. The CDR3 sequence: CASSDGDRWTEAFF. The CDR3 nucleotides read TGTGCCAGCAGCGACGGGGACAGGTGGACTGAAGCTTTCTTT.

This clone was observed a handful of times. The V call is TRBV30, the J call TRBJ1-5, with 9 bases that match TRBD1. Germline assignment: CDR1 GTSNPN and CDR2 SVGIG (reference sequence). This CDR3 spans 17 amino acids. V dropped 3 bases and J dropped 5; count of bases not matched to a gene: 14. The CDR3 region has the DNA TGTGCCTGGAGGATCTGGGGACAGGGCCCTTGGGATCAGCCCCAGCATTTT. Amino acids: CAWRIWGQGPWDQPQHF.

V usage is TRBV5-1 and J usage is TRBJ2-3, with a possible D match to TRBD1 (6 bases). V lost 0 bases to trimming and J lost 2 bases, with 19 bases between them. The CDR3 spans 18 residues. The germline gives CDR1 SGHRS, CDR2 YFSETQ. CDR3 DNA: TGCGCCAGCAGCTTGGGACAAATTAGACAGGCCCTCACAGATACGCAGTATTTT. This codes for CASSLGQIRQALTDTQYF.

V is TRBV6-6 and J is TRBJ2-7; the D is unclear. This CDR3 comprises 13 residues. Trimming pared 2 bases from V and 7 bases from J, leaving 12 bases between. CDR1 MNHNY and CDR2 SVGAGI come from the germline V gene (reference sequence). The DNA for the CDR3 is TGTGCCAGCAGTTACGCAGGTTTTGAAGAGCAGTACGTC. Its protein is CASSYAGFEEQYV.

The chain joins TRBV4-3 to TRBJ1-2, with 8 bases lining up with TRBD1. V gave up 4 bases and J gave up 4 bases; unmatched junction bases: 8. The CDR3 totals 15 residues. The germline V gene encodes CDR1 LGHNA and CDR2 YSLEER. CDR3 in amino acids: CASSPGQAGVYGYTF. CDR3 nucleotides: TGCGCCAGCAGCCCGGGACAGGCGGGGGTCTATGGCTACACCTTC.

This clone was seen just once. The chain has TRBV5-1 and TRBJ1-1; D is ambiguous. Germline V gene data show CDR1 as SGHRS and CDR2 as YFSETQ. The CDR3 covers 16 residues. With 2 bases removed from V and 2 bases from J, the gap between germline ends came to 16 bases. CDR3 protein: CASSFSAGWVNTEAFF. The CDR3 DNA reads TGCGCCAGCAGCTTCTCCGCGGGGTGGGTAAACACTGAAGCTTTCTTT.

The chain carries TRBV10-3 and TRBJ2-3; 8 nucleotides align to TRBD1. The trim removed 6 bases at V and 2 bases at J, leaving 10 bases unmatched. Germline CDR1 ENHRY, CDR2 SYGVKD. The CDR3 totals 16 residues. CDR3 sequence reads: CAISIPGQALTDTQYF. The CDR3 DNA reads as TGTGCCATCAGCATTCCGGGACAGGCCCTCACAGATACGCAGTATTTT.

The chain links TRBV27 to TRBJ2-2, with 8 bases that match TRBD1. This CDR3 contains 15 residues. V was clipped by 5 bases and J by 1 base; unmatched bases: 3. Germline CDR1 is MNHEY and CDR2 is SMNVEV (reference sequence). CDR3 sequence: CASSLGTGNTGELFF. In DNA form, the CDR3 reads TGTGCCAGCAGTCTCGGGACAGGGAACACCGGGGAGCTGTTTTTT.

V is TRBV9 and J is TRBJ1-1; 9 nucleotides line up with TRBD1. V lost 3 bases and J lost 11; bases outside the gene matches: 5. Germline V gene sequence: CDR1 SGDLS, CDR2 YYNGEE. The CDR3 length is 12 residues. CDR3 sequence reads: CASSATGGVAFF. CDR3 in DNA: TGTGCCAGCAGCGCGACAGGGGGGGTGGCTTTCTTT.

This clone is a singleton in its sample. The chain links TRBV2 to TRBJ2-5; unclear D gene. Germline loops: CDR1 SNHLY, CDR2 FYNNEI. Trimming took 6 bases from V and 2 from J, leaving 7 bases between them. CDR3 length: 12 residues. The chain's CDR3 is CASRKTQETQYF. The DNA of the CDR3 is TGTGCCAGCAGGAAGACTCAAGAGACCCAGTACTTC.

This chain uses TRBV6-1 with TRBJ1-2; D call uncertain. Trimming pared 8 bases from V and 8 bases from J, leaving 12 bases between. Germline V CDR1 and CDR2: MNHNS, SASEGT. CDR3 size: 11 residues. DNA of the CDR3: TGTGCCAGCTCGTCCGGGATGGGCTACACCTTC. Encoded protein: CASSSGMGYTF.

The CDR3 DNA is TGCGCCAGCAGCCAAGATCTTACAGGCCGAATCACAGATACGCAGTATTTT. Translating gives CASSQDLTGRITDTQYF. J is TRBJ2-3 and V is TRBV4-3, with D maybe TRBD1 (5 bases). Trimming shortened V by 0 bases and J by 2 bases, and 15 bases separated the two germline ends. This CDR3 contains 17 residues. Germline V gene data show CDR1 as LGHNA and CDR2 as YSLEER.

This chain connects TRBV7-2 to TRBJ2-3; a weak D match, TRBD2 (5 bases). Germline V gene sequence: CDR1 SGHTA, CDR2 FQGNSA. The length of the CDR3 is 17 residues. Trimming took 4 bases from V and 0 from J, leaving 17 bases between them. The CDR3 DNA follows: TGTGCCAGCAGCTCCATCCCGACCAGCGGAAGCACAGATACGCAGTATTTT. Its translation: CASSSIPTSGSTDTQYF.

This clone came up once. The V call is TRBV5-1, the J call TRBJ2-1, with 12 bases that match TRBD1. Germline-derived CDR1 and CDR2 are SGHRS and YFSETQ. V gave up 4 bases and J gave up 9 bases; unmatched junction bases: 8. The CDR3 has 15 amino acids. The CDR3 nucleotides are TGCGCCAGCAGCCCGGGGACAGGGGGCTATGGTGAGCAGTTCTTC. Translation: CASSPGTGGYGEQFF. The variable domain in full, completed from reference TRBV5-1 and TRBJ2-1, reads KAGVTQTPRYLIKTRGQQVTLSCSPISGHRSVSWYQQTPGQGLQFLFEYFSETQRNKGNFPGRFSGRQFSNSRSEMNVSTLELGDSALYLCASSPGTGGYGEQFFGPGTRLTVL.

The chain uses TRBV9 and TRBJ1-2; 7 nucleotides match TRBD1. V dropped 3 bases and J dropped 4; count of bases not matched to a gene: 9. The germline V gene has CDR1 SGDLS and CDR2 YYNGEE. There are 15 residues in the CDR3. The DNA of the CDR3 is TGTGCCAGCAGCGGAAGAAAGGGACAGAGCTATGGCTACACCTTC. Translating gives CASSGRKGQSYGYTF.

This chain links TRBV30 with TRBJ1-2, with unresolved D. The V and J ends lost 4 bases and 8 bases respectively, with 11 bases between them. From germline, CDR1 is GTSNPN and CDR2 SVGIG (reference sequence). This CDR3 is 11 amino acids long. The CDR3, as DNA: TGTGCCTGGATATCGACGGGGGGCTACACCTTC. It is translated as CAWISTGGYTF.